This is a list of T cell receptor beta chains from one sample in a study of identical twins. MiXCR, run by TCRdb on the 5' RACE reads, gives a single entry per CDR3 protein. The repertoire holds 600,000 to 850,000 distinct CDR3 sequences, with 18% as singletons. This same sample was also part of a study on T cells expressing NK-cell markers.

The material sequenced was PBMCs. The receptors come from a young woman in good health. CDR3s include the opening cysteine and the closing phenylalanine or tryptophan. D genes are given only for firm matches. Clone size appears in some rows only: once, few, many, or a class for an expanded clone.

D	J	V	size	DNA	CDR3
.	TRBJ2-4	TRBV10-1	few	TGCGCCAGCAGTGGATCGGGGATAGCCAAAAACATTCAGTACTTC	CASSGSGIAKNIQYF
TRBD2	TRBJ2-5	TRBV20-1	.	TGCAGTGCTAGAGGCGGGGGGTCGGAGACCCAGTACTTC	CSARGGGSETQYF
.	TRBJ2-5	TRBV10-3	few	TGTGCCATCAGCGGGAGCGGGGAGACCCAGTACTTC	CAISGSGETQYF
.	TRBJ2-5	TRBV5-1	.	TGCGCCAGCAGCCAACAGGTGGAAGAGACCCAGTACTTC	CASSQQVEETQYF
.	TRBJ1-1	TRBV4-3	few	TGCGCCAGCAGCCATCCGACGACACTGGATGAAGCTTTCTTT	CASSHPTTLDEAFF
.	TRBJ2-5	TRBV20-1	.	TGCAGTGCTATTTGGCGGGCGAGACGAAAACAAGAGACCCAGTACTTC	CSAIWRARRKQETQYF
.	TRBJ2-6	TRBV6-1	few	TGTGCCAGCAGGGTAATTCTCTCTGGGGCCAACGTCCTGACTTTC	CASRVILSGANVLTF
.	TRBJ2-3	TRBV24-1	.	TGTGCCACCAGTGGGTCTAGCACAGATACGCAGTATTTT	CATSGSSTDTQYF
.	TRBJ1-1	TRBV1	few	TGCACCAGCAGCCACTACCTTCGGACACCGAACACTGAAGCTTTCTTT	CTSSHYLRTPNTEAFF
.	TRBJ2-7	TRBV29-1	.	TGCAGCGTTGATAAGGGCTACGAGCAGTACTTC	CSVDKGYEQYF
.	TRBJ2-5	TRBV25-1	few	TGTGCCAGCAGTGAACTGGGGCTCCTAACTCTGGAGACCCAGTACTTC	CASSELGLLTLETQYF
TRBD2	TRBJ2-3	TRBV7-8	.	TGTGCCAGCAGCTGGAGCGGGAGAGGCGATACGCAGTATTTT	CASSWSGRGDTQYF
.	TRBJ2-1	TRBV5-6	many	TGTGCCAGCAGCTTGTCGAGGGGGTCCTACAATGAGCAGTTCTTC	CASSLSRGSYNEQFF
.	TRBJ2-2	TRBV18	.	TGTGCCAGCTCCCCGCCGAACAGGAACACCGGGGAGCTGTTTTTT	CASSPPNRNTGELFF
.	TRBJ1-6	TRBV9	.	TGTGCCAGCAGCGAAACAGCACAACTCTATAATTCACCCCTCCACTTT	CASSETAQLYNSPLHF
.	TRBJ2-7	TRBV7-6	.	TGTGCCAGCAGCTCAGGGAAGGGTAACGAGCAGTACTTC	CASSSGKGNEQYF
.	TRBJ2-1	TRBV7-7	.	TGTGCCAGCAGCCCAGCGGAGACGAATGAGCAGTTCTTC	CASSPAETNEQFF
TRBD2	TRBJ2-7	TRBV7-2	few	TGTGCCAGCAGCGGCGACGGGAGGGGTTACGAGCAGTACTTC	CASSGDGRGYEQYF